This T cell receptor (beta chain) was profiled in a study of shared clonotypes between healthy human individuals. This clone was detected many times. The CDR3 is 15 residues long. Germline V CDR1 and CDR2: SEHNR, FQNEAQ (reference sequence). Losses at the gene ends were 5 bases for V and 0 bases for J; bases not matched to a gene: 6. Every one of the donors was a Caucasian adult that lived in Nashville, Tennessee. The table came from immunoSEQ multiplex PCR; TCRdb's copy has only in-frame clones and leaves some out. The sample holds fewer than 600,000 clones; around 79% are singletons and the top ten take roughly an eighth.

The chain is built from TRBV7-9 and TRBJ2-7; TRBD2 aligns across 8 bases. Sequencing was performed on PBMCs. The sequence derives from a woman between 35 and 50 years old in good health. Some clones in this sample may be carry-over from other donors' samples. The CDR3 bases are TGTGCCAGCAGCCCTAGCGGGTTGAGCTCCTACGAGCAGTACTTC. Its protein product is CASSPSGLSSYEQYF. The full variable domain, with the rest looked up from reference TRBV7-9 and TRBJ2-7, is DTGVSQNPRHKITKRGQNVTFRCDPISEHNRLYWYRQTLGQGPEFLTYFQNEAQLEKSRLLSDRFSAERPKGSFSTLEIQRTEQGDSAMYLCASSPSGLSSYEQYFGPGTRLTVT.